Following are 27 T cell receptor beta chains from one sample sequenced in a study of post-analysis software for immune sequencing data. Study observations and caveats: Higher frequency in patients than in controls was seen for a handful of TRBV segments, with TRBV5-6, TRBV5-1 and TRBV20-1 among them.

Unique molecular identifiers were carried by the TCR beta cDNA libraries. Using its own MiXCR run on the PCR reads, TCRdb lists one record per CDR3 protein. The sample has 800,000 to 950,000 distinct CDR3 sequences; roughly 58% are singletons. Their antigens remain unidentified. Sequencing was done on a sample of blood. The receptors were sampled from a girl between 5 and 17 years old with multiple sclerosis.

The chain carries TRBV11-2 and TRBJ1-2, with no clear D. This CDR3 has 13 residues. The germline V gene has CDR1 SGHAT and CDR2 FQNNGV. V lost 5 bases, J lost 2 bases, and 9 bases lay in between. The CDR3: CASSPGYNYGYTF. The CDR3 DNA reads TGTGCCAGCAGCCCCGGATACAACTATGGCTACACCTTC. The full variable domain, in which reference TRBV11-2 and TRBJ1-2 provide the parts outside the CDR3, is EAGVAQSPRYKIIEKRQSVAFWCNPISGHATLYWYQQILGQGPKLLIQFQNNGVVDDSQLPKDRFSAERLKGVDSTLKIQPAKLEDSAVYLCASSPGYNYGYTFGSGTRLTVV.

This chain links TRBV5-1 with TRBJ2-7; D gene unclear. Trimming took off 4 bases at V and 1 base at J, with 12 bases between the two ends. There are 14 residues in the CDR3. Germline lookup yields CDR1 SGHRS and CDR2 YFSETQ. The CDR3, as DNA: TGCGCCAGCAGCCTTTTGGGCCCTTCCTACGAGCAGTACTTC. Amino acid sequence: CASSLLGPSYEQYF.

This chain uses TRBV5-1 with TRBJ2-1, with 13 bases identical to TRBD2. This CDR3 has 16 amino acids. The V and J ends lost 0 bases and 8 bases, in that order; junction bases with no gene match: 5. Looked up from germline, CDR1 is SGHRS and CDR2 is YFSETQ. The CDR3 reads CASSLGWTSGSDEQFF. CDR3 DNA sequence: TGCGCCAGCAGCTTGGGGTGGACTAGCGGGAGCGATGAGCAGTTCTTC.

The chain links TRBV20-1 to TRBJ1-1; 9 bases are a match to TRBD1. This CDR3 has 15 amino acids. CDR1 is DFQATT, CDR2 SNEGSKA, per germline (reference sequence). V lost 0 bases to trimming and J lost 1 base; unmatched junction nucleotides: 3. This CDR3 is CSAREGQGSNTEAFF. The CDR3 DNA reads TGCAGTGCTAGAGAGGGACAGGGATCGAACACTGAAGCTTTCTTT.

The sample holds one count of this clonotype. The rearrangement links TRBV5-1 to TRBJ2-5, with D hard to call. The DNA end is more similar to TRBJ2-7, so the J call may be wrong. Per the germline V gene, CDR1 is SGHRS and CDR2 is YFSETQ. The CDR3 is 14 amino acids. CDR3 residues: CASTEPGRCDEQYF. CDR3 DNA: TGCGCCAGCACCGAACCCGGACGATGCGACGAGCAGTACTTC.

The chain carries TRBV27 and TRBJ2-4; D is tentatively TRBD1 or TRBD2 (6 bases each). Trimming left V 4 bases short and J 9 bases short, with 19 bases between. Germline V gene data show CDR1 as MNHEY and CDR2 as SMNVEV (reference sequence). CDR3 length equals 15 residues. The CDR3 loop is CASSSSQGRAGIQYF. The CDR3, as DNA: TGTGCCAGCAGTTCCTCTCAGGGGAGAGCGGGCATTCAGTACTTC.

This clonotype was seen a handful of times. V gene TRBV29-1 combines with J gene TRBJ2-5; 7 bases agree with TRBD2. The trim removed 4 bases at V and 7 bases at J, leaving 15 bases unmatched. Germline assignment: CDR1 SQVTM and CDR2 ANQGSEA. CDR3 length equals 15 residues. The CDR3 nucleotides read TGCAGCGTTGGGCGGGAGCCTTCACTTATAGGGACCCAGTACTTC. Translating it yields CSVGREPSLIGTQYF.

This chain uses TRBV7-2 with TRBJ2-3; 8 bases match TRBD2. CDR3 length: 15 residues. CDR1 is SGHTA, CDR2 FQGNSA, per germline. With 5 bases clipped from V and 3 bases from J, the junction kept 7 bases outside the gene matches. CDR3 bases: TGTGCCAGCAGCCGAGTGCGGGGGGTGACAGATACGCAGTATTTT. Encoded protein: CASSRVRGVTDTQYF.

The rearrangement uses TRBV7-9 and TRBJ1-2; 7 positions agree with TRBD1. Germline V lookup: CDR1 SEHNR, CDR2 FQNEAQ (reference sequence). J gave up 6 bases and V 3 bases, and 10 bases lay outside the gene matches. The CDR3 is made up of 15 amino acids. Here the CDR3 reads CASSLSDREGNGYTF. The CDR3 nucleotides are TGTGCCAGCAGCTTGTCAGACAGGGAAGGGAATGGCTACACCTTC.

The table lists this clonotype with a few counts. This rearrangement joins TRBV11-2 to TRBJ1-1; D remains unclear. V lost 1 base, J lost 11 bases, and 8 bases lay in between. Germline CDR1 and CDR2: SGHAT and FQNNGV. CDR3 length: 11 amino acids. CDR3 coding DNA: TGTGCCAGCAGCTTAGTGGTGAGGGCTTTCTTT. The encoded protein is CASSLVVRAFF.

This sequence joins TRBV20-1 and TRBJ2-1; no clear D gene. Deletions cut 6 bases from V and 5 bases from J, with 5 bases between. Per the germline V gene, CDR1 is DFQATT and CDR2 is SNEGSKA (reference sequence). CDR3 size: 10 residues. CDR3 amino acids: CSASHNEQFF. The CDR3 DNA follows: TGCAGTGCGTCCCACAATGAGCAGTTCTTC.

The chain employs TRBV5-1 and TRBJ2-1; D unclear. Germline V CDR1 and CDR2: SGHRS, YFSETQ. This CDR3 has 11 residues. The ends were cut back, 5 bases at V and 5 bases at J, with 5 bases in the middle. The CDR3 nucleotides are TGCGCCAGCAGGGACCACAATGAGCAGTTCTTC. It codes for CASRDHNEQFF.

Only a few counts were recorded for this clonotype. This chain links TRBV20-1 with TRBJ2-4; a possible D gene is TRBD2 (5 bases). This CDR3 is built from 12 residues. The ends were cut back, 1 base at V and 8 bases at J, with 9 bases in the middle. Germline V CDR1 and CDR2: DFQATT, SNEGSKA (reference sequence). CDR3 amino acids: CSARGLAYIQYF. The CDR3 bases are TGCAGTGCTAGAGGTCTAGCTTACATTCAGTACTTC.

The chain combines TRBV9 with TRBJ2-2, with TRBD2 identical over 10 bases. CDR3 length: 15 amino acids. V shed 4 bases and J 6 bases; nucleotides not matched to a gene: 6. Looked up from germline, CDR1 is SGDLS and CDR2 is YYNGEE. The CDR3 spells CASSRASGSAGELFF. The CDR3, as DNA: TGTGCCAGCAGCCGGGCTAGCGGGAGTGCCGGGGAGCTGTTTTTT.

This chain uses TRBV12-3 or TRBV12-4 with TRBJ2-3; 7 bases align to TRBD1. V shed 3 bases, J shed 0 bases, and the junction held 3 bases outside the gene matches. The CDR3 consists of 15 residues. The CDR3: CASSFTGVSTDTQYF. CDR3 DNA: TGTGCCAGCAGTTTTACAGGGGTTAGCACAGATACGCAGTATTTT.

V is TRBV7-3 and J is TRBJ2-1; 9 nucleotides line up with TRBD1. The CDR3 totals 15 residues. The trim removed 6 bases at V and 5 bases at J, leaving 8 bases unmatched. The germline V gene encodes CDR1 SGHTA and CDR2 FQGTGA. The CDR3 DNA sequence: TGTGCCAGCAGTTTCCAACAGGGGGCCCACAATGAGCAGTTCTTC. Translated, it gives CASSFQQGAHNEQFF.

V usage is TRBV5-1 and J usage is TRBJ1-5; possible D gene TRBD1, 6 bases. Germline-derived CDR1 and CDR2 are SGHRS and YFSETQ. V lost 5 bases to trimming and J lost 6 bases, with 15 bases between them. The CDR3 runs 14 residues. DNA of the CDR3: TGCGCCAGCAGTTCTCGGGACATTATTCAGCCCCAGCATTTT. Translating gives CASSSRDIIQPQHF.

The chain has TRBV6-5 and TRBJ2-4; D ambiguous. The end of the DNA is better explained by TRBJ2-7, so the J call may be wrong. The CDR3 spans 14 residues. CDR1 and CDR2 from the germline V gene are MNHEY and SVGAGI. Written as DNA, the CDR3 is TGTGCCAGCAGTTACTCCTTGTGGAACGACGAGCAGTACTTC. Its protein is CASSYSLWNDEQYF.

This clonotype was picked up a small number of times. The chain links TRBV7-9 to TRBJ1-2; TRBD1 is a possible D gene (5 bases). Germline assignment: CDR1 SEHNR and CDR2 FQNEAQ (reference sequence). Between the trimmed V and J ends, which lost 4 bases and 3 bases, there was a span of 15 bases. This CDR3 region has 15 residues. CDR3 amino acids: CASSSSGQGDYGYTF. The CDR3 DNA follows: TGTGCCAGCAGCTCGAGTGGGCAGGGAGACTATGGCTACACCTTC.

This sequence joins TRBV20-1 and TRBJ2-1; D is uncertain. The V and J ends lost 1 base and 9 bases respectively, with 13 bases between them. The CDR3 sequence is 13 residues long. Germline lookup yields CDR1 DFQATT and CDR2 SNEGSKA (reference sequence). CDR3 residues: CSARATPWGEQFF. The CDR3 DNA reads as TGCAGTGCTAGAGCTACCCCTTGGGGTGAGCAGTTCTTC.

This clonotype was picked up one time. The V call is TRBV7-9, the J call TRBJ2-1, with D tentatively TRBD1 or TRBD2 (5 bases each). The V and J ends lost 3 bases and 9 bases respectively, with 12 bases between them. Per the germline V gene, CDR1 is SEHNR and CDR2 is FQNEAQ (reference sequence). CDR3 size: 13 residues. Here the CDR3 DNA reads TGTGCCAGCAGCTTCTACAGTGGGGGTGAGCAGTTCTTC. It codes for CASSFYSGGEQFF.

The chain has TRBV7-9 and TRBJ1-5, with TRBD1 identical over 11 bases. This CDR3 is built from 17 residues. The V gene's germline CDR1 is SEHNR and CDR2 FQNEAQ (reference sequence). J lost 2 bases, V lost 5 bases, and 8 bases had no gene match. In nucleotides, the CDR3 is TGTGCCAGCAGCGCCGGGACAGGGGGAAGTGGCAATCAGCCCCAGCATTTT. The encoded protein is CASSAGTGGSGNQPQHF.

This clonotype was picked up one time. An end of the junction does not agree with germline; a read error may underlie this. The chain is built from TRBV5-1 and TRBJ2-4; possibly TRBD2 for D (6 bases). This CDR3 contains 14 residues. CDR1 is SGHRS and CDR2 is YFSETQ in the germline V gene. CDR3 bases: TGCGCCAGCAGGTTGGGCGGGGATTCCTATGAGCAGTACTTC. Translated: CASRLGGDSYEQYF.

This clonotype has only a few counts. The CDR3 spells CASSQSGTGAYEQYF. The CDR3 DNA sequence: TGTGCCAGCAGCCAATCCGGGACAGGGGCCTACGAGCAGTACTTC. The genes are TRBV3-1 and TRBJ2-7; TRBD1 matches at 10 bases. The germline V gene encodes CDR1 LGHDT and CDR2 YNNKEL (reference sequence). This CDR3 has 15 residues. The V gene end was trimmed by 2 bases and the J gene end by 2 bases; junction bases not matched to a gene: 3.

The chain recombines TRBV15 with TRBJ2-5, with D unclear. The CDR3 totals 13 residues. Germline V gene sequence: CDR1 LNHNV, CDR2 YYDKDF (reference sequence). V was shortened by 4 bases and J by 11 bases, with 17 bases between the two germline ends. The CDR3 here is CATSTIPLVEQYF. The DNA for the CDR3 is TGTGCCACCAGCACCATTCCCCTAGTTGAGCAGTACTTC. The full variable domain, in which reference TRBV15 and TRBJ2-5 provide the parts outside the CDR3, is DAMVIQNPRYQVTQFGKPVTLSCSQTLNHNVMYWYQQKSSQAPKLLFHYYDKDFNNEADTPDNFQSRRPNTSFCFLDIRSPGLGDTAMYLCATSTIPLVEQYFGPGTRLLVL.

This chain joins TRBV11-2 and TRBJ2-6; possible D gene TRBD1, 6 bases. The germline V and J ends were trimmed by 4 bases and 0 bases, with 16 bases remaining between them. Looked up from germline, CDR1 is SGHAT and CDR2 is FQNNGV. The CDR3 has 18 residues. CDR3 bases: TGTGCCAGCAGCTCTAGGACAGCTAATTTCTCTGGGGCCAACGTCCTGACTTTC. Protein: CASSSRTANFSGANVLTF.

The chain employs TRBV4-2 and TRBJ1-1; TRBD1 matches 7 bases. The V and J ends lost 0 bases and 1 base, in that order; junction bases with no gene match: 2. Germline V lookup: CDR1 LGHNA, CDR2 YNFKEQ. This CDR3 spans 15 amino acids. DNA of the CDR3: TGTGCCAGCAGCCAAGATAGGACAGGGAACACTGAAGCTTTCTTT. Translating gives CASSQDRTGNTEAFF.